This T cell receptor beta chain was recorded in a study of memory CD4+ T cells and cytomegalovirus serostatus. On the study more broadly: Of the healthy Belgian adults, several were CMV seropositive and about two dozen seronegative.

Clones were sequenced by immunoSEQ multiplex PCR, and TCRdb holds only the in-frame ones, with some missing. This table has about 59,000 clones, about 81% appearing once. Single viable CD3+CD4+CD8-CD45RO+ cells were sorted as the memory CD4+ T cells. The CDR3 is 15 amino acids. Germline CDR1 is MDHEN and CDR2 is SYDVKM. V shed 6 bases and J 3 bases; nucleotides not matched to a gene: 7. This rearrangement joins TRBV28 to TRBJ2-7, with 11 bases matching TRBD1. This TCR was sampled from an adult in good health and CMV-seronegative. The sample taken for sequencing was memory CD4+ T cells from blood. Written as DNA, the CDR3 is TGTGCCAGCAGCCGCGCCGGGACAGGGGGCTACGAGCAGTACTTC. It yields the protein CASSRAGTGGYEQYF.